The 31 T cell receptor beta chains below come from one sample, sequenced in a study of blood T cell repertoires in COVID-19. Only in-frame clones appear in the TCRdb table, and some are missing; sequencing was by immunoSEQ multiplex PCR. The sample consists of about 300,000 clones, 85% of them appearing once. Sequencing input: PBMCs or T cells enriched from blood (not recorded which). Every receptor here comes from a woman younger than 45 who had been exposed to COVID-19.

The CDR3, as DNA: TGTGCCAGCAGTGATTTGGTGACAGGAGCGGGGGGGAGGGATACGCAGTATTTT. This sequence encodes CASSDLVTGAGGRDTQYF. The V gene is TRBV6-1, the J gene TRBJ2-3; 10 nucleotides line up with TRBD2. This CDR3 is 18 amino acids long. Germline V gives CDR1 MNHNS, CDR2 SASEGT. J gave up 6 bases and V 3 bases, and 15 bases lay outside the gene matches.

This chain uses TRBV5-1 with TRBJ1-4; D unresolved. The ends were cut back, 4 bases at V and 1 base at J, with 11 bases in the middle. Germline-derived CDR1 and CDR2 are SGHRS and YFSETQ. The CDR3 totals 15 residues. In nucleotides, the CDR3 is TGCGCCAGCAGCGTTCTCGGGGAAACTAATGAAAAACTGTTTTTT. This translates into CASSVLGETNEKLFF.

This sequence joins TRBV7-2 and TRBJ1-1; tentatively, D is TRBD1 (6 bases). CDR1 is SGHTA, CDR2 FQGNSA, per germline. The CDR3 is 18 residues long. Trimming left V 4 bases short and J 2 bases short, with 23 bases between. The CDR3: CASSSIFIRQVYNTEAFF. Here the CDR3 DNA reads TGTGCCAGCAGCTCCATATTTATCAGACAGGTTTATAACACTGAAGCTTTCTTT.

DNA of the CDR3: TGTGCCATCTCGACCGCGGGACGGAGCAATCAGCCCCAGCATTTT. It is translated as CAISTAGRSNQPQHF. This chain links TRBV28 with TRBJ1-5; tentatively, D is TRBD1 (5 bases). Germline-derived CDR1 and CDR2 are MDHEN and SYDVKM. The CDR3 length is 15 residues. V lost 10 bases, J lost 1 base, and 17 bases lay in between.

The chain employs TRBV27 and TRBJ1-1, with a tentative D call TRBD1 (5 bases). Trimming took off 1 base at V and 0 bases at J, with 15 bases between the two ends. Germline CDR1 reads MNHEY; CDR2 reads SMNVEV (reference sequence). This CDR3 region has 17 residues. CDR3 in DNA: TGTGCCAGCAGTTTATATGCGGGGGATTTAGTGAACACTGAAGCTTTCTTT. The encoded protein is CASSLYAGDLVNTEAFF.

V and J are TRBV23-1 and TRBJ2-7; 7 bases match TRBD1. TRBV23-1 is designated an ORF whose function remains uncertain. The CDR3 contains 15 residues. J lost 2 bases, V lost 6 bases, and 10 bases had no gene match. CDR3 sequence reads: CASSPRTGQTYEQYF. CDR3 bases: TGCGCCAGCAGCCCTCGGACAGGCCAGACCTACGAGCAGTACTTC.

The chain has TRBV19 and TRBJ2-7; 7 nucleotides agree with TRBD1. Germline lookup yields CDR1 LNHDA and CDR2 SQIVND (reference sequence). After removal of 5 bases from V and 5 bases from J, the junction contained 9 bases not matched to a gene. The CDR3 extends over 14 amino acids. The DNA of the CDR3 is TGTGCCAGTAGTCCCCGACAGGGTGTCGACGAGCAGTACTTC. Translation: CASSPRQGVDEQYF.

The CDR3 bases are TGTGCCAGCAGCTTACCGCGGGACCAACCATGGGGGGGAAACACCATATATTTT. It yields the protein CASSLPRDQPWGGNTIYF. The genes are TRBV7-8 and TRBJ1-3, with D possibly matching TRBD1 (5 bases). The CDR3 is 18 amino acids. Trimming took 2 bases from V and 4 from J, leaving 21 bases between them. Germline CDR1 SGHVS, CDR2 FQNEAQ.

The genes are TRBV28 and TRBJ2-5; 9 bases fit TRBD2. The CDR3 has 14 amino acids. Trimming took 4 bases from V and 5 from J; bases not matched to a gene: 5. Germline V lookup: CDR1 MDHEN, CDR2 SYDVKM. This chain's CDR3 is CASSSLAGSETQYF. The CDR3 nucleotides are TGTGCCAGCAGTTCCCTAGCGGGGAGTGAGACCCAGTACTTC.

The CDR3 spells CASSFTLGGDEQYF. For the CDR3, the DNA is TGTGCCAGCAGTTTCACGTTGGGAGGAGACGAGCAGTACTTC. This chain uses TRBV27 with TRBJ2-7; tentative D call: TRBD2 (6 bases). The germline V gene encodes CDR1 MNHEY and CDR2 SMNVEV (reference sequence). V lost 3 bases, J lost 5 bases, and 14 bases lay in between. The CDR3 contains 14 residues.

V is TRBV4-3 and J is TRBJ1-3; D is unclear. V was trimmed by 6 bases and J by 0 bases, leaving 15 bases between them. The germline gives CDR1 LGHNA, CDR2 YSLEER. The length of the CDR3 is 16 residues. The CDR3 sequence: CASSLQQPLSGNTIYF. CDR3 bases: TGCGCCAGCAGTTTACAACAACCCCTCTCTGGAAACACCATATATTTT.

The rearrangement joins TRBV6-5 to TRBJ1-5; 7 bases are shared with TRBD1. The junction had 6 bases not matched to a gene; V was cut back by 8 bases and J by 5 bases. Germline CDR1 is MNHEY and CDR2 is SVGAGI. The CDR3 covers 13 residues. This chain's CDR3 is CASDREAYQPQHF. CDR3 in DNA: TGTGCCAGCGACAGGGAAGCTTATCAGCCCCAGCATTTT.

The J gene is TRBJ2-7, the V gene TRBV30; 9 bases agree with TRBD1. Germline V gene lookup returns CDR1 GTSNPN and CDR2 SVGIG (reference sequence). This CDR3 has 14 amino acids. The V and J ends lost 1 base and 10 bases, in that order; junction bases with no gene match: 11. The CDR3 coding sequence is TGTGCCTGGAGTGCCACAGGGGGCGGACTGCCTCAGTACTTC. It yields the protein CAWSATGGGLPQYF.

This sequence joins TRBV6-5 and TRBJ1-1; D remains ambiguous. The CDR3 consists of 15 residues. V was trimmed by 7 bases and J by 1 base, leaving 16 bases between them. The germline V gene has CDR1 MNHEY and CDR2 SVGAGI. Here the CDR3 DNA reads TGTGCCAGCACCTACAGACGGACTAGGAACACTGAAGCTTTCTTT. Its translation: CASTYRRTRNTEAFF.

There are a few counts of this clone. The rearrangement joins TRBV27 to TRBJ2-7, with 7 bases fitting TRBD2. Per germline, CDR1 MNHEY and CDR2 SMNVEV (reference sequence). V was clipped by 1 base and J by 6 bases; unmatched bases: 9. The CDR3 loop spans 15 amino acids. The CDR3 sequence: CASSLYGTMLGEQYF. The CDR3 nucleotides read TGTGCCAGCAGTTTATACGGGACTATGTTGGGCGAGCAGTACTTC.

The V gene is TRBV2, the J gene TRBJ2-1, with D unclear. Germline CDR1 SNHLY, CDR2 FYNNEI. CDR3 length equals 15 residues. Trimming removed 6 bases at V and 6 bases at J, with 18 bases between. The CDR3 reads CASRTRILVSNEQFF. The CDR3 DNA sequence: TGTGCCAGCAGAACTCGTATTTTAGTTAGCAATGAGCAGTTCTTC.

The chain carries TRBV15 and TRBJ2-1; 7 positions agree with TRBD1. The germline gives CDR1 LNHNV, CDR2 YYDKDF (reference sequence). With 3 bases clipped from V and 9 bases from J, the junction kept 11 bases outside the gene matches. This CDR3 spans 15 amino acids. CDR3 protein: CATSSPPDRPSEQFF. As DNA, the CDR3 is TGTGCCACCAGCAGTCCCCCGGACAGGCCCAGTGAGCAGTTCTTC.

The rearrangement uses TRBV9 and TRBJ2-1; D remains ambiguous. V was cut by 0 bases and J by 8 bases, with 12 bases left in between. The CDR3 runs 14 residues. The V gene's germline CDR1 is SGDLS and CDR2 YYNGEE. The CDR3 nucleotides are TGTGCCAGCAGCGTAGCCTCGGGTTGGGATGAGCAGTTCTTC. Protein product: CASSVASGWDEQFF.

For the CDR3, the DNA is TGTGCCAGCAGCCACCTTGACGGGGGAAAAGCTTTCTTT. Amino acid sequence: CASSHLDGGKAFF. The rearrangement joins TRBV3-1 (or the pseudogene TRBV3-2) to TRBJ1-1; maybe TRBD1 (5 bases). V lost 3 bases, J lost 9 bases, and 14 bases lay in between. The CDR3 spans 13 residues. Germline CDR1 reads LGHDT; CDR2 reads YNNKEL (reference sequence).

The CDR3: CASSVNNNYGYTF. CDR3 sequence (DNA): TGTGCCAGCAGTGTCAACAACAACTATGGCTACACCTTC. The rearrangement joins TRBV25-1 to TRBJ1-2; unclear D gene. Trimming took off 4 bases at V and 2 bases at J, with 8 bases between the two ends. CDR3 length: 13 amino acids. The germline CDR1 and CDR2 sequences are MGHDK and SYGVNS.

The chain is built from TRBV7-9 and TRBJ1-1, with D possibly matching TRBD1 (5 bases). Trimming removed 5 bases from V and 4 bases from J, with 14 bases in between. This CDR3 region has 14 residues. Germline assignment: CDR1 SEHNR and CDR2 FQNEAQ (reference sequence). CDR3 sequence: CASSPGGTVTEAFF. In nucleotides, the CDR3 is TGTGCCAGCAGCCCCGGGGGGACGGTCACTGAAGCTTTCTTT. Full variable domain (rest looked up from reference TRBV7-9 and TRBJ1-1): DTGVSQNPRHKITKRGQNVTFRCDPISEHNRLYWYRQTLGQGPEFLTYFQNEAQLEKSRLLSDRFSAERPKGSFSTLEIQRTEQGDSAMYLCASSPGGTVTEAFFGQGTRLTVV.

The chain has TRBV10-3 and TRBJ1-1; 9 bases line up with TRBD1. Germline loops: CDR1 ENHRY, CDR2 SYGVKD. Trimming took 7 bases from V and 4 from J; bases not matched to a gene: 10. The CDR3 sequence is 15 residues long. CDR3 in amino acids: CAITGTGRGGTEAFF. CDR3 DNA sequence: TGTGCCATCACCGGGACAGGGAGGGGGGGCACTGAAGCTTTCTTT.

The gene calls are TRBV6-2 or TRBV6-3 and TRBJ1-1; no clear D gene. The CDR3 extends over 14 amino acids. Germline-derived CDR1 and CDR2 are MNHEY and SVGEGT. The V end was cut by 2 bases, the J end by 0 bases, with 7 bases between. The CDR3 spells CASSYGEVNTEAFF. CDR3 DNA: TGTGCCAGCAGTTACGGTGAGGTGAACACTGAAGCTTTCTTT.

This chain connects TRBV27 to TRBJ2-1, with TRBD1 matching 7 bases. The V gene's germline CDR1 is MNHEY and CDR2 SMNVEV (reference sequence). The junction had 9 bases not matched to a gene; V was cut back by 2 bases and J by 2 bases. This CDR3 contains 17 residues. The CDR3 DNA reads TGTGCCAGCAGTTTACCACCCCCAGGGGGAGCCTACAATGAGCAGTTCTTC. Residues: CASSLPPPGGAYNEQFF.

The chain has TRBV6-5 and TRBJ1-1; 8 bases are a match to TRBD1. In germline, CDR1 is MNHEY, CDR2 SVGAGI. The length of the CDR3 is 14 residues. Trimming removed 0 bases from V and 7 bases from J; junction bases left unmatched: 4. The CDR3 DNA follows: TGTGCCAGCAGTTACTCGCGACAGGGGAATGAAGCTTTCTTT. It specifies CASSYSRQGNEAFF.

This clone was picked up a small number of times. The V gene is TRBV6-2 or TRBV6-3, the J gene TRBJ1-5; tentative D call: TRBD1 (6 bases). V was cut by 2 bases and J by 2 bases, with 13 bases left in between. The CDR3 consists of 16 residues. The germline gives CDR1 MNHEY, CDR2 SVGEGT. For the CDR3, the DNA is TGTGCCAGCAGTTACCGGGCCAGGGGAGGCAATCAGCCCCAGCATTTT. Translation gives CASSYRARGGNQPQHF.

The chain employs TRBV7-9 and TRBJ2-1, with TRBD2 as a possible D gene (6 bases). This CDR3 is 14 amino acids long. Germline-derived CDR1 and CDR2 are SEHNR and FQNEAQ (reference sequence). The V end was cut by 5 bases, the J end by 6 bases, with 14 bases between. Written as DNA, the CDR3 is TGTGCCAGCAGCCCCCGTTCCGGGGGCAATGAGCAGTTCTTC. This gives the protein CASSPRSGGNEQFF.

The rearrangement links TRBV4-1 to TRBJ1-5, with TRBD1 matching over 9 bases. Germline CDR1 MGHRA, CDR2 YSYEKL. The CDR3 is made up of 14 amino acids. V shed 4 bases and J 9 bases; nucleotides not matched to a gene: 7. The CDR3 region has the DNA TGCGCCAGCAGCCGGGACAGGGTTCAAGGGCCCCAGCATTTT. This sequence encodes CASSRDRVQGPQHF.

This chain connects TRBV25-1 to TRBJ2-7, with D perhaps TRBD1 (6 bases). Germline CDR1 MGHDK, CDR2 SYGVNS. The CDR3 has 14 amino acids. The ends were cut back, 3 bases at V and 2 bases at J, with 11 bases in the middle. The CDR3 DNA is TGTGCCAGCAGTGATTTGGACAGAACCTACGAGCAGTACTTC. It is translated as CASSDLDRTYEQYF.

A word on this clone: An end of the junction does not agree with germline; a read error may underlie this. This chain joins TRBV5-1 and TRBJ2-7; the match to TRBD2 covers 10 bases. Germline V gives CDR1 SGHRS, CDR2 YFSETQ. This CDR3 comprises 12 residues. The CDR3 DNA follows: TGCGCCAGCAGCTTGGATCTAGCGGGAGCTAGCTTC. Translated: CASSLDLAGASF.

This clone was seen a single time. The chain recombines TRBV29-1 with TRBJ2-2, with 9 bases fitting TRBD1. V shed 5 bases, J shed 8 bases, and the junction held 9 bases outside the gene matches. Germline CDR1 SQVTM, CDR2 ANQGSEA. The CDR3 length is 14 residues. This chain's CDR3 is CSVSGQGISGELFF. The DNA of the CDR3 is TGCAGCGTTTCGGGACAGGGTATTAGTGGGGAGCTGTTTTTT.